This T cell receptor (beta chain) is drawn from a study of shared clonotypes between healthy human individuals (dated by TCRdb to between 2020 and 2021). With respect to the entire study: A couple of women and a few men aged 18 to 49 years were included in the cohort. For each donor, three plates each were used for CD4 naive and CD4 memory, two plates were used for CD8 naive, and one plate was used for CD8 memory. To estimate repertoire size and how much clonotypes are shared between individuals, the study performed deep sequencing of blood TCR repertoires from 4 to 6 healthy adults. To increase sequencing depth and limit assay-specific biases, different laboratories used diverse techniques to prepare libraries and sequence TCR repertoires. Leukapheresis yielded between about 0.9 and 9.5 billion PBMCs per donor. Study-wide findings and limitations: Higher generation probabilities were observed for clonotypes shared by all four sorted-subset donors than for non-shared clonotypes. The genetic and exposure-history diversity represented was limited by the small number of donors. Naive subsets generally had larger estimated clonotype richness than memory subsets. Sampling was restricted to blood, and TCR repertoires in tissues likely differ from the TCR repertoires found in blood. Pairwise subsampling indicated that sequencing depth was expected to affect the degree of clonotype sharing among donors. Incomplete sequencing was indicated by rarefaction of sorted-subset datasets, despite the large sequencing depth. Sharing across a few donors was observed for approximately 5% of naive CD4, about 3.2% of naive CD8, around 2.5% of memory CD4, and about 0.39% of memory CD8 clonotypes.

Healthy HIV-negative adults with no recently reported acute infections or vaccinations were included as donors. Only Caucasian adults living in Nashville, Tennessee, USA were represented among the donors. CD4+ T cells were enriched through magnetic negative selection, after which naive cells were positively selected on CD45RA and the remaining negative fraction served as the memory subset. Blood was obtained by leukapheresis, after which PBMCs were separated by Ficoll-Histopaque density gradient centrifugation and cryopreserved in liquid nitrogen vapor phase. Analytical flow cytometry was used to check the purity and quantity of every magnetically sorted T cell population. From each sorted fraction, genomic DNA was isolated and quantified by UV absorbance on a Nanodrop 2000c. The CDR3 runs 15 amino acids, cysteine and phenylalanine included. Solely the CDR3 DNA is kept, with 45 bases framed from the first base. CDR1 SGHKS and CDR2 YYEKEE were looked up in the germline V gene (reference sequence). Trimming removed 4 bases from V and 4 bases from J, leaving 15 bases between the germline ends.

Using the deep immunoSEQ assay, multiplex PCR amplified TCR CDR3 regions from genomic DNA. Genomic DNA extracted from each cell subset was distributed evenly over all wells of several immunoSEQ 96-well plates, and each plate served as one replicate. Each replicate PCR for sorted subsets received approximately 200 ng genomic DNA, equal to about 30,000 T cell genomes. Purified libraries were quantified with a Qubit 3.0 fluorometer, sized on a Bioanalyzer 2100, and re-quantified with the KAPA Library Quantification kit. Every immunoSEQ 96-well plate was sequenced on a dedicated single-read 150-cycle Illumina NextSeq 550 flow cell. Under the source paper's analysis protocol: The immunoSEQ output contained only junctional sequences without quality scores, so filtering could not match that applied to full-length reads. To assign V/J genes and CDR3, sequences were annotated against IMGT germline references using PyIR, a Python wrapper for IgBLAST v1.9. Reads were removed for weak V/J assignments (E-value above 1e-6), missing CDR3, stop codons, out-of-frame junctions, or ambiguous translated residues. V3J clonotypes were defined as sequences sharing the same inferred V gene, J gene, and CDR3 amino acid sequence. Percentage overlap between repertoires was calculated by dividing the number of shared unique clonotypes by the size of the smaller repertoire. RTK rarefaction, the Chao1 estimator, and Recon v2.1 estimates of unobserved clonotypes were used to assess repertoire richness. OLGA was used to compute generation probabilities for all TCRbeta clonotypes that the gDNA method yielded from a handful of donors. The source is immuneACCESS, and TCRdb retained only in-frame sequences with V and J called. Part of the clones is not carried over; for the studies checked, unresolved V genes explain less than half of this, and the remainder is unexplained. Clone size and V and J calls were adopted from that table, with D and trimming inferred from the DNA. The sample table shows around 1.5 million clones, and around 98% are seen once. The ten biggest clones cover 0.4% to 0.55% of the sample.

Points on this clone: What antigen it recognizes has not been identified. Nothing much larger sits one base from this clone, and base qualities are not available.

The specimen sequenced was naive CD4+ T cells sorted from blood. The sample's cell subset or site label, in plain terms: CD45RA+ positively selected. This sequence uses TRBV5-5 and TRBJ2-1; perhaps TRBD2 is the D gene, with 5 bases matching. This sequence was found in a man aged 30 to 45 in good health. The CDR3 region reads CASSGRIGLYNEQFF. The DNA sequence is given as TGTGCCAGCAGCGGCAGGATAGGACTTTACAATGAGCAGTTCTTC.